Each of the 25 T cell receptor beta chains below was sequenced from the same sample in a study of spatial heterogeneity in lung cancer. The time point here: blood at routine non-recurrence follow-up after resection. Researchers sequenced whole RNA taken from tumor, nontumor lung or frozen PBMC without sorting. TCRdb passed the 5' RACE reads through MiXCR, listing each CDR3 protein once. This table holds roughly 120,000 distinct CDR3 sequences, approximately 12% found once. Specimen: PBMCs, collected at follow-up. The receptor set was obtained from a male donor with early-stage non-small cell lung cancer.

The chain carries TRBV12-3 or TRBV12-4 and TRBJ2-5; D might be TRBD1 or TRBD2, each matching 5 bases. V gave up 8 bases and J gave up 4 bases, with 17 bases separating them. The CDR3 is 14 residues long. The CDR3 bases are TGTGCCAGCCGCTCTGGGGGAATGGGAGAGACCCAGTACTTC. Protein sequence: CASRSGGMGETQYF.

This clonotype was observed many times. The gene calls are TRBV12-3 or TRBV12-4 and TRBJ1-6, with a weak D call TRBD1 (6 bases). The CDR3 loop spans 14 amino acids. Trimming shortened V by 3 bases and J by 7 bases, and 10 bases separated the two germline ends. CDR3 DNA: TGTGCCAGCAGTTTCACCAGGGGAAATTCACCCCTCCACTTT. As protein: CASSFTRGNSPLHF.

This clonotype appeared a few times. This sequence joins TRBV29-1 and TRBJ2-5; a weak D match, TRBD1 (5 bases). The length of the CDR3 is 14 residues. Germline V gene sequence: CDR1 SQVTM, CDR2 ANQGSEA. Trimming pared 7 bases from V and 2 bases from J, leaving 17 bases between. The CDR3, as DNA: TGCAGCGCTACACAGGTCGACCGTCAAGAGACCCAGTACTTC. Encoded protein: CSATQVDRQETQYF.

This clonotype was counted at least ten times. CDR3 region: CASSLTLAGGNNEQFF. The CDR3 DNA follows: TGTGCCAGCAGTCTAACCCTAGCGGGGGGGAACAATGAGCAGTTCTTC. The chain carries TRBV6-2 or TRBV6-3 and TRBJ2-1; 12 bases are a match to TRBD2. Losses at the gene ends were 5 bases for V and 5 bases for J; bases not matched to a gene: 7. Germline CDR1 MNHEY, CDR2 SVGEGT. The CDR3 is 16 amino acids.

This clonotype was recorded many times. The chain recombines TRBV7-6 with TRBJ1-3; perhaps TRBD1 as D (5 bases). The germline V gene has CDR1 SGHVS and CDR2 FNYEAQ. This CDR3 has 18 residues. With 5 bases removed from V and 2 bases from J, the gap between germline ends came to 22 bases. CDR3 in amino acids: CASSPSAWGRTAGNTIYF. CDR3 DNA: TGTGCCAGCAGCCCCTCGGCTTGGGGCAGAACTGCTGGAAACACCATATATTTT. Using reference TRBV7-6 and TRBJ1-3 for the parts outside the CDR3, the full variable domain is GAGVSQSPRYKVTKRGQDVALRCDPISGHVSLYWYRQALGQGPEFLTYFNYEAQQDKSGLPNDRFSAERPEGSISTLTIQRTEQRDSAMYRCASSPSAWGRTAGNTIYFGEGSWLTVV.

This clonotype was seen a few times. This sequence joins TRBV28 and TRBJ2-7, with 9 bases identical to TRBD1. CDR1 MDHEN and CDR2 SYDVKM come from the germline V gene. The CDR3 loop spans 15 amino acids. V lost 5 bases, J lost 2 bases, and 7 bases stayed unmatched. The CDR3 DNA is TGTGCCAGCAGTCCTGGACAGGGGTTCCCCTACGAGCAGTACTTC. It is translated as CASSPGQGFPYEQYF.

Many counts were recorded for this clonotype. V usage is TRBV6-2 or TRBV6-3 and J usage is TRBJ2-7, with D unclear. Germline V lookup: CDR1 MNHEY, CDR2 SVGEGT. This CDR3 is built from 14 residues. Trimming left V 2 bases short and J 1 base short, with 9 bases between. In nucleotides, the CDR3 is TGTGCCAGCAGTTACCTCGGGCTATCCTACGAGCAGTACTTC. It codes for CASSYLGLSYEQYF.

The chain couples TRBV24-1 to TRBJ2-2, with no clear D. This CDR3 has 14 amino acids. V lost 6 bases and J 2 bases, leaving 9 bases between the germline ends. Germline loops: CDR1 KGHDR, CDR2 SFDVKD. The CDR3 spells CATSPSGNTGELFF. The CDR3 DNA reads TGTGCCACCAGTCCCTCTGGCAACACCGGGGAGCTGTTTTTT.

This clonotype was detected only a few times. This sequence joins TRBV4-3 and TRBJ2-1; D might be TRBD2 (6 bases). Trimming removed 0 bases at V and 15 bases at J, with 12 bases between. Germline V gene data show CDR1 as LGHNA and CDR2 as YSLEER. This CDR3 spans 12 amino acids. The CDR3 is CASSQEGGNRFF. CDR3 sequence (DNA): TGCGCCAGCAGCCAAGAGGGGGGAAATCGGTTCTTC.

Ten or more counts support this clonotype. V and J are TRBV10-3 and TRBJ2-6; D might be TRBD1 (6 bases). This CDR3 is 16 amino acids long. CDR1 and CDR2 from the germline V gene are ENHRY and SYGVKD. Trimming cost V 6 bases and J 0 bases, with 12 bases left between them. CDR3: CAIRGQPSSGANVLTF. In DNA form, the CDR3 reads TGTGCCATCAGAGGACAGCCAAGCTCTGGGGCCAACGTCCTGACTTTC.

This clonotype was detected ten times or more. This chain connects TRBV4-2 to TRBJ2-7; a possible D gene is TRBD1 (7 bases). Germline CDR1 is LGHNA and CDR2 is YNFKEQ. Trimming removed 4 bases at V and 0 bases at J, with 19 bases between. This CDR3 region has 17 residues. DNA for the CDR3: TGTGCCAGCAGCCTCAAGCACGGAGGGGGCGCCTCCTACGAGCAGTACTTC. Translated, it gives CASSLKHGGGASYEQYF.

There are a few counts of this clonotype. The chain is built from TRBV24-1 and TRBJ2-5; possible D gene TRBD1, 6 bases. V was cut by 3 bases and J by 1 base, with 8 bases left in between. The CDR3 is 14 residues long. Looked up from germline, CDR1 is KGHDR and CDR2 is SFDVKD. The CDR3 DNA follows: TGTGCCACCAGTGATCGGGACACCCAAGAGACCCAGTACTTC. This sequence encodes CATSDRDTQETQYF.

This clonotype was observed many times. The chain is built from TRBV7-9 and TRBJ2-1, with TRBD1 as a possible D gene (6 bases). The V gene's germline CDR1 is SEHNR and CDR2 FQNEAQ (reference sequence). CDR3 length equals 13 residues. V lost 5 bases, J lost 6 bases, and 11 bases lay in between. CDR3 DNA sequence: TGTGCCAGCAGCACCGACAGGAGCAATGAGCAGTTCTTC. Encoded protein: CASSTDRSNEQFF.

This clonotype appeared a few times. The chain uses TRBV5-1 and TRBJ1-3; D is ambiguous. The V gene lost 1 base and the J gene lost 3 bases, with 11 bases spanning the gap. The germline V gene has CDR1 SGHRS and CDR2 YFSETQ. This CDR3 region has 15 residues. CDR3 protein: CASSLRGSNGNTIYF. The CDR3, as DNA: TGCGCCAGCAGCTTGCGTGGGTCGAATGGAAACACCATATATTTT.

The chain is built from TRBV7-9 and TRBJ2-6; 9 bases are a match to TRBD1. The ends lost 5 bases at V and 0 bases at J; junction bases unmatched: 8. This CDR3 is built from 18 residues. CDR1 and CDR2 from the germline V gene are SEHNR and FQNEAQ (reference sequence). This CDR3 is CASSPTGTGTSGANVLTF. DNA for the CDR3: TGTGCCAGCAGCCCAACCGGGACAGGGACCTCTGGGGCCAACGTCCTGACTTTC.

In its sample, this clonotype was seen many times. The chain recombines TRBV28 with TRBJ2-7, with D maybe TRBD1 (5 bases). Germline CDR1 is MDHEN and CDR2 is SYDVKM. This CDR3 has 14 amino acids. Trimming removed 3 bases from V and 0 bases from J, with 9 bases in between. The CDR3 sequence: CASSFWTNSYEQYF. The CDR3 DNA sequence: TGTGCCAGCAGTTTCTGGACAAACTCCTACGAGCAGTACTTC.

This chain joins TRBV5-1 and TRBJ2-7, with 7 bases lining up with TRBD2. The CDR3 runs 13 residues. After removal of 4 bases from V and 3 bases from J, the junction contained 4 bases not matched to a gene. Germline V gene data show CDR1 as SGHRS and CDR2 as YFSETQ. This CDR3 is CASSPREGYEQYF. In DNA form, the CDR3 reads TGCGCCAGCAGCCCTAGGGAGGGCTACGAGCAGTACTTC.

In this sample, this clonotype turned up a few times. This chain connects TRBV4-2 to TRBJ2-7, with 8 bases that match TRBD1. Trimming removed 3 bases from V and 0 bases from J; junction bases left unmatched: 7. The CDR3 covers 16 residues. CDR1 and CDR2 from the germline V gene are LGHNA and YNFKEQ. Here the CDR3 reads CASSHEGQVSSYEQYF. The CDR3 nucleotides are TGTGCCAGCAGCCACGAGGGACAGGTCAGCTCCTACGAGCAGTACTTC.

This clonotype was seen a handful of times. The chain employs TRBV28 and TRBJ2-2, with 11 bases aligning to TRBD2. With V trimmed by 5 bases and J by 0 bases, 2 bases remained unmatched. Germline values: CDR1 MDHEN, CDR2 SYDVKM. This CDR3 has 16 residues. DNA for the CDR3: TGTGCCAGCAGTCGACTAGCGGGGACGAACACCGGGGAGCTGTTTTTT. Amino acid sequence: CASSRLAGTNTGELFF. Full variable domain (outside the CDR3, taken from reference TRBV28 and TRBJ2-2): DVKVTQSSRYLVKRTGEKVFLECVQDMDHENMFWYRQDPGLGLRLIYFSYDVKMKEKGDIPEGYSVSREKKERFSLILESASTNQTSMYLCASSRLAGTNTGELFFGEGSRLTVL.

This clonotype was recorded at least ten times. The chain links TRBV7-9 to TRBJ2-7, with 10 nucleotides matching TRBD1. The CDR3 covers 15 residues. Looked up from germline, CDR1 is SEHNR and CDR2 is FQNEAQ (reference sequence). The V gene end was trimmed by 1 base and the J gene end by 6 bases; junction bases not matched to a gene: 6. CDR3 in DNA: TGTGCCAGCAGCTTAGGGGACAGGGGTGTCCGCGAGCAGTACTTC. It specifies CASSLGDRGVREQYF.

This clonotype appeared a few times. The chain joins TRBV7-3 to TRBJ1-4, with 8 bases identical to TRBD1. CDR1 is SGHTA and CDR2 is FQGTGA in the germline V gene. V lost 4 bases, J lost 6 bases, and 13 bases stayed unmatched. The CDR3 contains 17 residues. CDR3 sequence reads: CASSCKEDREVDEKLFF. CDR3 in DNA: TGTGCCAGCAGCTGTAAAGAGGACAGGGAGGTGGATGAAAAACTGTTTTTT.

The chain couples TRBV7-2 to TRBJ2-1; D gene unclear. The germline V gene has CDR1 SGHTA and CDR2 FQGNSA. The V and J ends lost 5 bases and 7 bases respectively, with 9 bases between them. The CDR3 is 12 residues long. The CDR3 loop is CASSLMRNEQFF. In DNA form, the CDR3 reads TGTGCCAGCAGCCTTATGAGGAATGAGCAGTTCTTC.

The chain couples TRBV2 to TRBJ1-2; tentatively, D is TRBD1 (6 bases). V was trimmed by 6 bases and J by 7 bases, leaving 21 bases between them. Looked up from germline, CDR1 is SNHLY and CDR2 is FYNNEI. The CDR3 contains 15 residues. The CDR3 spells CASSFYGGAYVGYTF. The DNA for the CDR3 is TGTGCCAGCAGCTTTTATGGGGGGGCCTATGTTGGCTACACCTTC.

CDR3 loop: CASSQDKNTEAFF. The CDR3 nucleotides are TGTGCCAGCAGCCAAGATAAGAACACTGAAGCTTTCTTT. The rearrangement links TRBV14 to TRBJ1-1; no clear D. CDR1 and CDR2 (germline): SGHDN, FVKESK. Between the trimmed V and J ends, which lost 0 bases and 1 base, there was a span of 3 bases. The CDR3 contains 13 residues.

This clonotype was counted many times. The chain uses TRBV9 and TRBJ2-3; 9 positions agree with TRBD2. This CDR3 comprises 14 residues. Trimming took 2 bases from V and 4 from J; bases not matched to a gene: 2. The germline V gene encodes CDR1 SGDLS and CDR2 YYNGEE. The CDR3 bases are TGTGCCAGCAGCGTGCGGGGGGGGCCAGATACGCAGTATTTT. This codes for CASSVRGGPDTQYF.